One and the same sample provided the 9 T cell receptor beta chains below, sequenced in a study of identical twins. A single record per CDR3 protein comes from TCRdb applying MiXCR to the 5' RACE reads. Of approximately 220,000 distinct CDR3 sequences in the sample, around 6.9% were seen once. This sample was also put to use in a study of yellow fever vaccine responses in identical twins.

The specimen was memory (CD45RO+) T cells sorted from blood. The receptors were gathered from a woman aged 18-30 years in good health.

This clonotype came up many times. The chain couples TRBV7-2 to TRBJ2-3; TRBD2 matches at 14 bases. The V segment lost 3 bases and the J segment 0 bases; nucleotides outside the gene matches: 8. Germline V gives CDR1 SGHTA, CDR2 FQGNSA. The CDR3 totals 19 residues. The CDR3 spells CASSFKPRTSGGSTDTQYF. The CDR3 nucleotides are TGTGCCAGCAGCTTCAAACCAAGGACTAGCGGGGGGAGCACAGATACGCAGTATTTT. Drawing the rest from reference TRBV7-2 and TRBJ2-3, the complete variable domain is GAGVSQSPSNKVTEKGKDVELRCDPISGHTALYWYRQSLGQGLEFLIYFQGNSAPDKSGLPSDRFSAERTGGSVSTLTIQRTQQEDSAVYLCASSFKPRTSGGSTDTQYFGPGTRLTVL.

Ten or more counts support this clonotype. The chain employs TRBV12-3 or TRBV12-4 and TRBJ2-1; possible D gene TRBD2, 6 bases. The CDR3 runs to 17 residues. The ends were cut back, 3 bases at V and 7 bases at J, with 22 bases in the middle. CDR3 coding DNA: TGTGCCAGCAGTTTGGGGACCGGGACTCCTCTTAATAATGAGCAGTTCTTC. Translated, it gives CASSLGTGTPLNNEQFF.

This rearrangement joins TRBV7-2 to TRBJ2-5; no definite D call. This CDR3 has 16 residues. Trimming removed 0 bases at V and 4 bases at J, with 15 bases between. Germline V gene data show CDR1 as SGHTA and CDR2 as FQGNSA. The CDR3 DNA reads TGTGCCAGCAGCTTAGCGGGCAGGAAATCCCCAGAGACCCAGTACTTC. It codes for CASSLAGRKSPETQYF.

This clonotype was picked up many times. The CDR3 loop reads CAISERENNEQFF. The CDR3 DNA follows: TGTGCCATCAGTGAGCGGGAGAACAATGAGCAGTTCTTC. J is TRBJ2-1 and V is TRBV10-3; D is possibly TRBD2 (6 bases). The CDR3 loop spans 13 amino acids. Trimming cost V 2 bases and J 5 bases, with 7 bases left between them. From germline, CDR1 is ENHRY and CDR2 SYGVKD.

There are many counts of this clonotype. This chain connects TRBV7-2 to TRBJ2-1; 9 nucleotides line up with TRBD2. CDR1 and CDR2 from the germline V gene are SGHTA and FQGNSA. Trimming at V came to 6 bases and at J to 6 bases, leaving 9 bases not matched to a gene. The CDR3 is 15 residues long. Here the CDR3 reads CASRESGRSRNEQFF. DNA of the CDR3: TGTGCCAGCAGGGAGAGCGGGAGGTCCCGCAATGAGCAGTTCTTC.

Points on this clonotype: A much larger clone lies a single base off, so this may be a read error. The chain combines TRBV3-1 with TRBJ2-2; D is unclear. V dropped 10 bases and J dropped 5 bases, with 17 bases sitting between them. The CDR3 consists of 14 residues. CDR1 is LGHDT and CDR2 is YNNKEL in the germline V gene (reference sequence). The CDR3: CATSLTSRTGELFF. CDR3 in DNA: TGTGCCACAAGCCTGACCTCGAGGACCGGGGAGCTGTTTTTT.

The chain employs TRBV7-2 and TRBJ2-3; the D gene is possibly TRBD2 (6 bases). There are 16 residues in the CDR3. With 1 base removed from V and 4 bases from J, the gap between germline ends came to 15 bases. Per the germline V gene, CDR1 is SGHTA and CDR2 is FQGNSA. The CDR3 DNA follows: TGTGCCAGCAGCTTAGTAGGCATCTCGGGGGCAGATACGCAGTATTTT. Amino acid sequence: CASSLVGISGADTQYF.

The sample holds a few counts of this clonotype. The rearrangement joins TRBV5-1 to TRBJ1-2; 10 bases are a match to TRBD1. V was clipped by 1 base and J by 8 bases; unmatched bases: 5. CDR1 and CDR2 (germline): SGHRS, YFSETQ. The CDR3 contains 14 residues. CDR3 sequence: CASSLIGTGEGYTF. The CDR3 bases are TGCGCCAGCAGCTTGATCGGGACAGGGGAAGGCTACACCTTC.

There are many counts of this clonotype. This rearrangement joins TRBV24-1 to TRBJ1-5; D remains unclear. The length of the CDR3 is 17 residues. Trimming took off 0 bases at V and 6 bases at J, with 17 bases between the two ends. CDR1 is KGHDR, CDR2 SFDVKD, per germline. The CDR3 coding sequence is TGTGCCACCAGTGATTTGCACCGGGGAATTCGGGGTCAGCCCCAGCATTTT. It translates to CATSDLHRGIRGQPQHF.